These 8 T cell receptor beta chains were sequenced from one sample in a study of cytomegalovirus exposure and HLA in healthy donors. Vbeta (60) and Jbeta (13) primers were used in the PCR. Libraries were prepared by immunoSEQ multiplex PCR; TCRdb keeps only in-frame clonotypes and omits some of them. The table records 140,000 to 150,000 clones, 70% of them present only once. Material for sequencing was PBMCs. The receptors shown here come from a woman aged 55-69 years in good health and CMV-seropositive.

A few counts support this clone. V gene TRBV2 combines with J gene TRBJ1-1, with D possibly being TRBD1 (5 bases). Trimming left V 3 bases short and J 10 bases short, with 12 bases between. The length of the CDR3 is 12 residues. CDR1 is SNHLY and CDR2 is FYNNEI in the germline V gene. CDR3 DNA sequence: TGTGCCAGCAGTGAGGGGGGATTATTAGCTTTCTTT. Translated, it gives CASSEGGLLAFF.

The rearrangement joins TRBV2 to TRBJ1-2; 7 bases are a match to TRBD1. The trim removed 6 bases at V and 5 bases at J, leaving 6 bases unmatched. The CDR3 loop spans 13 amino acids. Germline lookup yields CDR1 SNHLY and CDR2 FYNNEI. CDR3 loop: CASRDRVGYGYTF. CDR3 DNA: TGTGCCAGCAGAGACAGGGTGGGGTATGGCTACACCTTC.

The DNA for the CDR3 is TGCGCCAGCAGCCAAACACAGGGAAACACTGAAGCTTTCTTT. Its protein is CASSQTQGNTEAFF. V gene TRBV4-1 combines with J gene TRBJ1-1; D may be TRBD1 (6 bases). Germline CDR1 reads MGHRA; CDR2 reads YSYEKL. This CDR3 region has 14 residues. Trimming took 2 bases from V and 2 from J, leaving 9 bases between them.

The CDR3 DNA is TGTGCCTGGAGTCGTGGGAGAGAGACCGGGGAGCTGTTTTTT. Translating it yields CAWSRGRETGELFF. The chain uses TRBV30 and TRBJ2-2; D possibly corresponds to TRBD2 (5 bases). The germline V gene encodes CDR1 GTSNPN and CDR2 SVGIG (reference sequence). Between the trimmed V and J ends, which lost 2 bases and 5 bases, there was a span of 12 bases. The CDR3 has 14 residues.

The chain joins TRBV5-4 to TRBJ2-3; a weak D match, TRBD2 (6 bases). The CDR3 totals 15 residues. From germline, CDR1 is SGHNT and CDR2 YYREEE (reference sequence). Between the trimmed V and J ends, which lost 1 base and 0 bases, there was a span of 9 bases. CDR3 in amino acids: CASSLPGTSTDTQYF. CDR3 coding DNA: TGTGCCAGCAGCTTGCCGGGGACTAGCACAGATACGCAGTATTTT.

V and J are TRBV19 and TRBJ1-5; D not certain. In germline, CDR1 is LNHDA, CDR2 SQIVND (reference sequence). The V end was cut by 0 bases, the J end by 1 base, with 7 bases between. This CDR3 is 15 amino acids long. The CDR3 region is CASSIDPRSNQPQHF. The CDR3 bases are TGTGCCAGTAGTATAGATCCCAGAAGCAATCAGCCCCAGCATTTT. The entire variable domain, with the rest obtained from reference TRBV19 and TRBJ1-5, is as follows: DGGITQSPKYLFRKEGQNVTLSCEQNLNHDAMYWYRQDPGQGLRLIYYSQIVNDFQKGDIAEGYSVSREKKESFPLTVTSAQKNPTAFYLCASSIDPRSNQPQHFGDGTRLSIL.

This chain joins TRBV28 and TRBJ2-3; 14 positions match TRBD2. This CDR3 region has 16 residues. Germline V gene sequence: CDR1 MDHEN, CDR2 SYDVKM. Trimming removed 5 bases from V and 6 bases from J; junction bases left unmatched: 7. The CDR3 region is CASSGGLAGVGDTQYF. The CDR3 coding sequence is TGTGCCAGCAGTGGGGGACTAGCGGGGGTAGGGGATACGCAGTATTTT.

J is TRBJ2-1 and V is TRBV7-6; 7 bases are shared with TRBD2. Germline V gives CDR1 SGHVS, CDR2 FNYEAQ. The length of the CDR3 is 15 residues. The ends lost 5 bases at V and 5 bases at J; junction bases unmatched: 9. The DNA for the CDR3 is TGTGCCAGCAGCCCAGGGACTACATACGACAATGAGCAGTTCTTC. As protein: CASSPGTTYDNEQFF.